This is a list of T cell receptor beta chains from one sample in a study of blood T cell repertoires in COVID-19. TCRdb's copy holds only in-frame clones and misses some; the assay was immunoSEQ multiplex PCR. The profile shows around 190,000 clones, about 88% of them singletons. Specimen: peripheral blood. The source is a woman of 80 years or more with acute or convalescent COVID-19. CDR3s include the opening cysteine and the closing phenylalanine or tryptophan. The D gene is left open where the match is weak. Size tells how often a clone was seen (once, few, many) or the class of an expanded clone, and some rows leave it out.

clone_size,d_call,v_call,j_call,cdr3_nt,cdr3_aa
once,-,TRBV25-1,TRBJ1-4,TGTGCCAGCAGTGAATATTCCCGGACTAGTAATGAAAAACTGTTTTTT,CASSEYSRTSNEKLFF
-,TRBD2,TRBV6-5,TRBJ2-1,TGTGCCAGCACCTTCGGGCCTTTGCGGGAGCATGAGCAGTTCTTC,CASTFGPLREHEQFF
-,-,TRBV7-2,TRBJ2-7,TGTGCCAGCAGCCCGAGTCGCTACGAGCAGTACTTC,CASSPSRYEQYF
once,-,TRBV9,TRBJ1-2,TGTGCCAGCAGCCCCAGCGCAGGGAACTATGGCTACACCTTC,CASSPSAGNYGYTF
-,TRBD2,TRBV2,TRBJ2-4,TGTGCCAGCAGTGGTCCCACTGCGGGAGGGGACATTCAGTACTTC,CASSGPTAGGDIQYF
-,TRBD2,TRBV15,TRBJ2-1,TGTGCCACCCGGACTAGCGGGAGGGAGGAGCAGTTCTTC,CATRTSGREEQFF
-,-,TRBV27,TRBJ1-3,TGTGCCAGCAGACTTACAGGGTCTGGAAACACCATATATTTT,CASRLTGSGNTIYF
once,TRBD1,TRBV7-6,TRBJ1-6,TGTGCCAGCAGCTTTAACAGGGGTGGTAATTCACCCCTCCACTTT,CASSFNRGGNSPLHF
-,-,TRBV25-1,TRBJ2-7,TGTGCCAGCAGTGTCGCCAGCGGAGGAGGGGAGCAGTACTTC,CASSVASGGGEQYF
-,-,TRBV6-9,TRBJ1-5,TGTGCCAGCAGCTCCCCTTTCCGGGACACCGATCAGCCCCAGCATTTT,CASSSPFRDTDQPQHF
-,-,TRBV6-6,TRBJ1-4,TGTGCCAGCAGTTATTCGCGAGGGGGAGATGAAAAACTGTTTTTT,CASSYSRGGDEKLFF
-,-,TRBV18,TRBJ2-7,TGTGCCAGCTCAGGCTTTCGCTCCTACGAGCAGTACTTC,CASSGFRSYEQYF
few,-,TRBV15,TRBJ2-1,TGTGCCACCAGGGTGGAATTAGCGGCGGACAATGAGCAGTTCTTC,CATRVELAADNEQFF
-,TRBD2,TRBV7-8,TRBJ2-1,TGTGCCAGCAGCCTGACTAGCGGGGGATACAATGAGCAGTTCTTC,CASSLTSGGYNEQFF
-,-,TRBV5-1,TRBJ2-7,TGCGCCAGCAGCTTGGGGGGCACGAGCGGGTTGGGTTACGAGCAGTACTTC,CASSLGGTSGLGYEQYF
-,TRBD1,TRBV27,TRBJ2-7,TGTGCCAGCAGTATATCCTGGGACAGAGCCTACGAGCAGTACTTC,CASSISWDRAYEQYF
-,-,TRBV7-9,TRBJ1-1,TGTGCCAGCAGCCCCAAGCGGCTCACTGAAGCTTTCTTT,CASSPKRLTEAFF
-,TRBD2,TRBV24-1,TRBJ2-1,TGTGCCACCAGTGACTCTACTAGCGGGAGGGCCAGTGAGCAGTTCTTC,CATSDSTSGRASEQFF
-,TRBD1,TRBV6-6,TRBJ2-2,TGTGCCAGCAGCCCGACAGGGGCCGGGGAGCTGTTTTTT,CASSPTGAGELFF
-,TRBD2,TRBV7-2,TRBJ2-3,TGTGCCAGCAGCTTAGCGCTTGGGACTAGCGGCACAGATACGCAGTATTTT,CASSLALGTSGTDTQYF
-,-,TRBV7-9,TRBJ2-7,TGTGCCAGCAGCCGCAGCGGACCCTACGAGCAGTACTTC,CASSRSGPYEQYF
-,TRBD2,TRBV10-3,TRBJ2-5,TGTGCCATCAGTGAGTCTTATAGCGGGAACCAAGAGACCCAGTACTTC,CAISESYSGNQETQYF
-,TRBD1,TRBV10-3,TRBJ2-1,TGTGCCACCGGGACAGGGGGCAATGAGCAGTTCTTC,CATGTGGNEQFF
-,-,TRBV7-2,TRBJ1-1,TGTGCCAGCAGCTCCGACCGGGGGGCAGAAGCTTTCTTT,CASSSDRGAEAFF
-,TRBD2,TRBV5-4,TRBJ2-3,TGTGCCAGCAGCTTGGTCAGCGGGAGAGGTACAGATACGCAGTATTTT,CASSLVSGRGTDTQYF
-,TRBD2,TRBV3-1/TRBV3-2,TRBJ2-1,TGTGCCAGCAGCCAAGGCCTGGGGACTAGGAAGATCGATGAGCAGTTCTTC,CASSQGLGTRKIDEQFF
-,-,TRBV7-2,TRBJ1-3,TGTGCCAGCAGCGCACGGACAGCCTCTGGAAACACCATATATTTT,CASSARTASGNTIYF
-,TRBD1,TRBV5-1,TRBJ1-6,TGCGCCAGCAGCCCTGGGACAGGGGGTAATTCACCCCTCCACTTT,CASSPGTGGNSPLHF
-,-,TRBV29-1,TRBJ2-7,TGCAGCGTTGTTATCTACGAGCAGTACTTC,CSVVIYEQYF
-,-,TRBV19,TRBJ2-7,TGTGCCAGTAGCGGGAGCGGTTACGAGCAGTACTTC,CASSGSGYEQYF
-,TRBD1,TRBV7-2,TRBJ1-3,TGTGCCAGCAGCCTACAGGGGCAAACTTCTGGAAACACCATATATTTT,CASSLQGQTSGNTIYF
-,-,TRBV5-7,TRBJ2-7,TGTGCCAGCAGGCCCGCATCCACAGTCGACGAGCAGTACTTC,CASRPASTVDEQYF
-,TRBD2,TRBV27,TRBJ2-7,TGTGCCAGCAGTTTATCGACTAGCGGGATAGTCGAGCAGTACTTC,CASSLSTSGIVEQYF
-,-,TRBV19,TRBJ2-1,TGTGCCAGTAGTGTAAGCGGATCCTACAATGAGCAGTTCTTC,CASSVSGSYNEQFF
few,-,TRBV7-9,TRBJ1-3,TGTGCCAGCAGCCCCCGGTGGTCTGGAAACACCATATATTTT,CASSPRWSGNTIYF
-,-,TRBV27,TRBJ2-7,TGTGCCAGCAGTTTATCACCCAGTTCGTACGAGCAGTACTTC,CASSLSPSSYEQYF
few,TRBD1,TRBV4-2,TRBJ2-7,TGTGCCAGCAGCCAACCCGGGACAGACTACGAGCAGTACTTC,CASSQPGTDYEQYF
-,-,TRBV5-1,TRBJ1-1,TGCGCCAGCGGCGAGGGACCGGGAGGACTCACTGAAGCTTTCTTT,CASGEGPGGLTEAFF
-,TRBD2,TRBV9,TRBJ2-3,TGTGCCAGCAGCGTAGAAGGGTTTGCGGGAGGTGTCACAGATACGCAGTATTTT,CASSVEGFAGGVTDTQYF
-,-,TRBV20-1,TRBJ2-5,TGCAGCCTATTTATAGAGACCCAGTACTTC,CSLFIETQYF
-,TRBD2,TRBV18,TRBJ2-5,TGTGCCAGCTGTTTTACAGCGGGAGTGGTGGAGACCCAGTACTTC,CASCFTAGVVETQYF
-,-,TRBV12-3/TRBV12-4,TRBJ1-5,TGTGCCAGCAGTCTTCTAGACAGGCGGCCCCAGCATTTT,CASSLLDRRPQHF
-,-,TRBV12-3/TRBV12-4,TRBJ2-7,TGTGCCAGCAGTTTATTATCGCCGGGGGAGCAGTACTTC,CASSLLSPGEQYF
-,-,TRBV7-2,TRBJ1-5,TGTGCCAGCAGCCCCCCCTCCGGTCAGCCCCAGCATTTT,CASSPPSGQPQHF
-,-,TRBV5-1,TRBJ1-1,TGCGCCAGCAGCTTGGCCGCACAGGGTGAAGCTTTCTTT,CASSLAAQGEAFF
-,-,TRBV19,TRBJ1-2,TGTGCCAGTAGTTACACTAACTATGGCTACACCTTC,CASSYTNYGYTF
once,-,TRBV28,TRBJ1-2,TGTGCCAGCAGTTCATCCGGGGGGAACTATGGCTACACCTTC,CASSSSGGNYGYTF
-,-,TRBV27,TRBJ1-2,TGTGCCAGCAGTACAACAGGGCTGGGCTACACCTTC,CASSTTGLGYTF
-,-,TRBV30,TRBJ2-7,TGTGCCTCGACCCCCGGTTGGGGGCCGGGCGAGCAGTACTTC,CASTPGWGPGEQYF
-,TRBD1,TRBV6-2/TRBV6-3,TRBJ1-5,TGTGCCAGCAGCCCCATGGACAGGGAGAATCAGCCCCAGCATTTT,CASSPMDRENQPQHF
-,-,TRBV4-3,TRBJ2-1,TGCGCCAGCAGCCAACGACCGGGAACGAAGCAGTTCTTC,CASSQRPGTKQFF
-,-,TRBV18,TRBJ1-1,TGTGCCAGCTCACCCTTATCGGGCTTGGGGCCGAACACTGAAGCTTTCTTT,CASSPLSGLGPNTEAFF
-,TRBD2,TRBV10-1,TRBJ2-3,TGCGCCAGCAGTGGGGCAGCGGGAGGGCCCTCAGATACGCAGTATTTT,CASSGAAGGPSDTQYF
-,TRBD2,TRBV7-2,TRBJ2-5,TGTGCCAGCAGCTTAGGACCGACCTTAAGCGGGAGGGGGATGGAGACCCAGTACTTC,CASSLGPTLSGRGMETQYF
-,TRBD1,TRBV4-3,TRBJ1-2,TGCGCCAGCAGCCGGCTGGGAGGGACAGGGGGCGCTCACTATGGCTACACCTTC,CASSRLGGTGGAHYGYTF
-,TRBD1,TRBV28,TRBJ1-2,TGTGCCAGCAGTTTATCAGGGGGAATAGTCTATGGCTACACCTTC,CASSLSGGIVYGYTF
-,-,TRBV25-1,TRBJ1-1,TGTGCCAGCAGTGATCCGCGGGGGGGGGACACTGAAGCTTTCTTT,CASSDPRGGDTEAFF
once,-,TRBV2,TRBJ2-2,TGTGCCAGCAGTGTGGACACCTTAGGAACCACCGGGGAGCTGTTTTTT,CASSVDTLGTTGELFF
few,-,TRBV7-9,TRBJ1-2,TGTGCCAGCAGCTTAAACGACTGGAACTATGGCTACACCTTC,CASSLNDWNYGYTF
once,TRBD2,TRBV5-1,TRBJ2-7,TGCGCCAGCGCCGTCGGGGGAGCGGGAGTCTACGAGCAGTACTTC,CASAVGGAGVYEQYF